These 6 T cell receptor beta chains were sequenced from one sample in a study of cytomegalovirus exposure and HLA in healthy donors. Use of 60 Vbeta and 13 Jbeta primers characterized the PCR. TCRdb's table, derived via immunoSEQ multiplex PCR, lists solely in-frame clones and lacks some. The sample has roughly 110,000 clones, about two thirds seen once; the top ten hold roughly 2.8%. Material for sequencing was PBMCs. The source is a female donor in good health and CMV-seronegative.

V is TRBV19 and J is TRBJ2-7; TRBD2 matches 8 bases. The CDR3 is made up of 17 amino acids. V shed 0 bases, J shed 6 bases, and the junction held 13 bases outside the gene matches. The germline gives CDR1 LNHDA, CDR2 SQIVND (reference sequence). CDR3 sequence: CASSIDRLRGEWGEQYF. As DNA, the CDR3 is TGTGCCAGTAGTATAGATCGTTTGCGGGGGGAATGGGGCGAGCAGTACTTC.

V and J are TRBV7-9 and TRBJ2-3; D might be TRBD2 (5 bases). CDR3 length equals 14 residues. Germline CDR1 SEHNR, CDR2 FQNEAQ (reference sequence). V was trimmed by 5 bases and J by 5 bases, leaving 14 bases between them. The CDR3 protein is CASSRTGGGDTQYF. CDR3 DNA: TGTGCCAGCAGCCGAACTGGAGGTGGAGATACGCAGTATTTT.

The chain is built from TRBV6-5 and TRBJ2-1; D is ambiguous. This CDR3 is 14 amino acids long. From germline, CDR1 is MNHEY and CDR2 SVGAGI. Deletions cut 2 bases from V and 5 bases from J, with 10 bases between. The CDR3 protein is CASSYGSTDNEQFF. CDR3 nucleotides: TGTGCCAGCAGTTACGGTAGCACCGACAATGAGCAGTTCTTC.

This clone was observed a single time. The genes are TRBV2 and TRBJ1-2; 8 bases are shared with TRBD1. The germline V gene has CDR1 SNHLY and CDR2 FYNNEI. This CDR3 region has 13 residues. Germline trimming cut 5 bases from V and 4 bases from J; bases unmatched to any gene: 3. Here the CDR3 reads CASSPGQGYGYTF. The CDR3, as DNA: TGTGCCAGCAGTCCTGGACAGGGCTATGGCTACACCTTC.

This chain joins TRBV7-3 and TRBJ2-5; tentative D call: TRBD1 (6 bases). V was pared by 6 bases and J by 0 bases, with 8 bases between. Germline V CDR1 and CDR2: SGHTA, FQGTGA. The CDR3 has 13 amino acids. The CDR3 bases are TGTGCCAGCAGGAGACAGGACCAAGAGACCCAGTACTTC. The encoded protein is CASRRQDQETQYF.

This clone came up a few times. In the same sample, other DNA sequences code for this CDR3. CDR3: CAWSAGSGNTIYF. The DNA for the CDR3 is TGTGCCTGGAGTGCCGGTTCCGGAAACACCATATATTTT. This chain joins TRBV30 and TRBJ1-3, with D unresolved. This CDR3 region has 13 residues. V shed 1 base and J shed 4 bases, with 8 bases lying between them. Germline CDR1 GTSNPN, CDR2 SVGIG (reference sequence).